Sequencing of this T cell receptor (beta chain) was carried out in a study of blood T cell repertoires in COVID-19. A single count supports this clone. In the original workflow: Using reference gene primer amplification, nucleated cell counts were estimated. The repertoire was sequenced with immunoSEQ multiplex PCR; TCRdb's copy has only in-frame clones and lacks some. V and J calls and clone size are as listed in that table; D and trimming were resolved from the DNA. Of around 330,000 clones in the sample, roughly 89% were seen once. The CDR3 runs 15 residues. V was cut by 6 bases and J by 1 base, with 16 bases left in between. Per germline, CDR1 MNHEY and CDR2 SVGAGI.

Sample: PBMCs or T cells enriched from blood (not recorded which). The chain uses TRBV6-5 and TRBJ2-7, with a possible D match to TRBD2 (7 bases). This receptor was obtained from a man aged 55 to 70 who had recovered from COVID-19. The DNA of the CDR3 is TGTGCCAGCAGAGGGGGTGCTAGCGGTTCCTACGAGCAGTACTTC. It specifies CASRGGASGSYEQYF.